This T cell receptor (beta chain) was identified during a study of neurological immune-mediated disorders. TCRdb passed the 5' RACE reads through MiXCR, listing each CDR3 protein once. The table lists 84,000 or so distinct CDR3 sequences, 10% of them singletons. Overall study results and limits: The study found no CDR3 amino acid sequences shared by expanded clones across subjects, suggesting private repertoires in all groups.

This clonotype was seen ten or more times. Its antigen is unidentified. The CDR3 sequence is 15 residues long. The V end was cut by 5 bases, the J end by 0 bases, with 8 bases between. The germline CDR1 and CDR2 sequences are SGHVS and FQNEAQ. Sequences were obtained from PBMCs. The V and J genes are TRBV7-8 and TRBJ2-6; no clear D gene. The source is a middle-aged man in good health. CDR3 loop: CASSLQDSGANVLTF. In DNA form, the CDR3 reads TGTGCCAGCAGCCTCCAAGACTCTGGGGCCAACGTCCTGACTTTC.